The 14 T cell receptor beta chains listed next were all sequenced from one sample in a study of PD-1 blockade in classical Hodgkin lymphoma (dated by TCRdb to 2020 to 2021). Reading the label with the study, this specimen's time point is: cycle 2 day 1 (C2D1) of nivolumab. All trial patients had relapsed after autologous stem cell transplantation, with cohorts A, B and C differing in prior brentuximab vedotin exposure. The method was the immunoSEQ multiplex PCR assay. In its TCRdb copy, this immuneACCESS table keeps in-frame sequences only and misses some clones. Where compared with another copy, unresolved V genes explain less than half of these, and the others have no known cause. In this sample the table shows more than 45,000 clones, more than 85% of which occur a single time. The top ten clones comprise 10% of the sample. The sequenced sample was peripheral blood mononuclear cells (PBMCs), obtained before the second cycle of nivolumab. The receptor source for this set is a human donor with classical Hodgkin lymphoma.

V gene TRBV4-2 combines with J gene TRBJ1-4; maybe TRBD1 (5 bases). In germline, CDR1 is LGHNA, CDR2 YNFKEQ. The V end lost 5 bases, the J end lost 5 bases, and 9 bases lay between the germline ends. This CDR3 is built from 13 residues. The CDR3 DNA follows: TGTGCCAGCAGCACAAGGGACAATGAAAAACTGTTTTTT. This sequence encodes CASSTRDNEKLFF.

CDR3 sequence reads: CASSRSGSGYNEQFF. The CDR3 bases are TGTGCCAGCAGCCGTAGCGGGAGCGGTTACAATGAGCAGTTCTTC. This chain links TRBV7-8 with TRBJ2-1, with 9 bases fitting TRBD2. Germline trimming cut 5 bases from V and 4 bases from J; bases unmatched to any gene: 6. There are 15 residues in the CDR3. Germline CDR1 reads SGHVS; CDR2 reads FQNEAQ.

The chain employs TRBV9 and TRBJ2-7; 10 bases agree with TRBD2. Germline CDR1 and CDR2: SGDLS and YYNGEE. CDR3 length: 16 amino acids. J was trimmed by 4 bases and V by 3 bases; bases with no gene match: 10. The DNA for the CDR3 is TGTGCCAGCAGCGCCGAGGCAAGCGGGGGGGTATACGAGCAGTACTTC. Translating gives CASSAEASGGVYEQYF.

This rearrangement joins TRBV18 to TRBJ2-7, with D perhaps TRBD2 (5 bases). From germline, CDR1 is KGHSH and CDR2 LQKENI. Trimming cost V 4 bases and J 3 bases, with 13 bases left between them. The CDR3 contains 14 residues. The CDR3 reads CASSQAGKDYEQYF. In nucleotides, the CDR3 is TGTGCCAGCTCACAAGCCGGGAAAGACTACGAGCAGTACTTC.

Written as DNA, the CDR3 is TGCGCCAGCAGTCCCTTGGGGTGGGACACCCTCCCTCGAGAACAGCCCCAGCATTTT. This sequence encodes CASSPLGWDTLPREQPQHF. This chain connects TRBV23-1 to TRBJ1-5, with D tentatively TRBD1 (6 bases). TRBV23-1 is labeled an ORF, and its function is uncertain. This CDR3 comprises 19 residues. Trimming removed 4 bases at V and 7 bases at J, with 29 bases between.

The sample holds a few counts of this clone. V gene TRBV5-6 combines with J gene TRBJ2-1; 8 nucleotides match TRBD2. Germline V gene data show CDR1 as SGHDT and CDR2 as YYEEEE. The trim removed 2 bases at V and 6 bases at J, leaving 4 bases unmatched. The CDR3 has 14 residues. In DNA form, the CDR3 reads TGTGCCAGCAGCTTTTGGCGGGGGGCCAATGAGCAGTTCTTC. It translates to CASSFWRGANEQFF. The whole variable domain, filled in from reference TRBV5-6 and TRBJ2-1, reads DAGVTQSPTHLIKTRGQQVTLRCSPKSGHDTVSWYQQALGQGPQFIFQYYEEEERQRGNFPDRFSGHQFPNYSSELNVNALLLGDSALYLCASSFWRGANEQFFGPGTRLTVL.

The CDR3 sequence: CASSQDLGRGLSNEKLFF. In nucleotides, the CDR3 is TGCGCCAGCAGCCAAGATCTCGGCAGGGGGCTGAGTAATGAAAAACTGTTTTTT. The rearrangement links TRBV4-3 to TRBJ1-4, with 8 bases fitting TRBD1. Germline values: CDR1 LGHNA, CDR2 YSLEER. This CDR3 spans 18 amino acids. Trimming at V came to 0 bases and at J to 4 bases, leaving 10 bases not matched to a gene.

CDR3 amino acids: CASSYSGGAWGNTIYF. As DNA, the CDR3 is TGTGCCAGCAGTTACTCAGGGGGAGCGTGGGGAAACACCATATATTTT. The chain recombines TRBV28 with TRBJ1-3; 7 nucleotides agree with TRBD1. The length of the CDR3 is 16 residues. CDR1 is MDHEN, CDR2 SYDVKM, per germline. The trim removed 4 bases at V and 4 bases at J, leaving 10 bases unmatched.

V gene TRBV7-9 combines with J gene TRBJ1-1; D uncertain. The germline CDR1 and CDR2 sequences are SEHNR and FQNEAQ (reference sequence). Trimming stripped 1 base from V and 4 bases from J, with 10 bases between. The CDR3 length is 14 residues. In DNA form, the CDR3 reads TGTGCCAGCAGCTTAGACCCGGGAGGCACTGAAGCTTTCTTT. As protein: CASSLDPGGTEAFF.

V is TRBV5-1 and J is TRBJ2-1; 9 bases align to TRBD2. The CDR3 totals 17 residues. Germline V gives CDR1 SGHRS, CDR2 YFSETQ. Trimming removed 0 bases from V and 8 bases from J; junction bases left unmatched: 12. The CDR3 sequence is CASSLVISGGPFDEQFF. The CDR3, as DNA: TGCGCCAGCAGCTTGGTTATTAGCGGGGGTCCTTTTGATGAGCAGTTCTTC.

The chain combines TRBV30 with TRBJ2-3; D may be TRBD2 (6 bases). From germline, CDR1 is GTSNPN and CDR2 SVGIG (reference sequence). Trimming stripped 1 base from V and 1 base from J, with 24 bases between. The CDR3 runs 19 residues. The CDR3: CAWSAQPVFTGDGTDTQYF. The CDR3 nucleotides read TGTGCCTGGAGTGCCCAACCAGTTTTTACGGGAGACGGCACAGATACGCAGTATTTT.

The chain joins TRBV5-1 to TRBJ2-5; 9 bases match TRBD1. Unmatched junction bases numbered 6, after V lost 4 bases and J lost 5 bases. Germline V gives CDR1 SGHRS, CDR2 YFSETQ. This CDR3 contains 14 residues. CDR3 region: CASSPTGGVETQYF. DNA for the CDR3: TGCGCCAGCAGCCCGACAGGGGGTGTGGAGACCCAGTACTTC. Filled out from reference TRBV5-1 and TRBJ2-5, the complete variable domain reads KAGVTQTPRYLIKTRGQQVTLSCSPISGHRSVSWYQQTPGQGLQFLFEYFSETQRNKGNFPGRFSGRQFSNSRSEMNVSTLELGDSALYLCASSPTGGVETQYFGPGTRLLVL.

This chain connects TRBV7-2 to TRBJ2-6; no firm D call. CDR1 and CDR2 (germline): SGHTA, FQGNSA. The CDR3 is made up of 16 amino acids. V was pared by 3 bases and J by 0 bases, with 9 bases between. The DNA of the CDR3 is TGTGCCAGCAGCTTCCAATCCTTCTCTGGGGCCAACGTCCTGACTTTC. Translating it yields CASSFQSFSGANVLTF.

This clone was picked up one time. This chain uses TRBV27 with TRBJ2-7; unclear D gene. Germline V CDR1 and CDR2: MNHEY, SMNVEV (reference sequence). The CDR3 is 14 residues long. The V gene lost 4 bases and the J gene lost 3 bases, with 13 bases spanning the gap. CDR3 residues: CASSSVSTDYEQYF. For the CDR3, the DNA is TGTGCCAGCAGTTCGGTTAGTACTGACTACGAGCAGTACTTC.